This T cell receptor (beta chain) emerged from a study of shared clonotypes between healthy human individuals. Germline V lookup: CDR1 LGHNA, CDR2 YSLEER. The CDR3 runs to 13 residues. TCRdb's copy holds only in-frame clones and misses some; the assay was immunoSEQ multiplex PCR. The table lists roughly 700,000 clones, about 92% of them singletons. Recent acute infections and vaccinations were absent in the healthy HIV-negative adult donors. The origin of this receptor is a man aged 18 to 29 in good health. Some clones in this sample may be carry-over from other donors' samples. The chain couples TRBV4-3 to TRBJ2-5; weak D call: TRBD2 (5 bases). The DNA end lines up better with TRBJ2-7; the J call may be wrong. The sequencing sample was made of memory CD8+ T cells from PBMCs. Subset indicated: CD45RO+ cells pooled with CCR7-negative TemRA cells. Written as DNA, the CDR3 is TGCGCCAGCAGCCAAGGTGGGAGCTACGAGCAGTACTTC. It is translated as CASSQGGSYEQYF.